The 16 T cell receptor beta chains in this list originate from one sample, sequenced in a study of cytomegalovirus exposure and HLA in healthy donors. The PCR was carried out with 60 Vbeta primers and 13 Jbeta primers. Measured with immunoSEQ multiplex PCR; TCRdb has only the in-frame clones, and not every one. The sample holds around 100,000 clones, approximately 85% seen once. Sequencing used PBMCs. The receptors here all came from a man in his thirties or forties in good health and CMV-seronegative.

The chain combines TRBV10-1 with TRBJ1-4, with unresolved D. V gave up 4 bases and J gave up 3 bases, with 6 bases separating them. The V gene's germline CDR1 is WNHNN and CDR2 SYGVQD (reference sequence). This CDR3 spans 13 amino acids. In nucleotides, the CDR3 is TGCGCCAGCAGTGGGCGGGCTAATGAAAAACTGTTTTTT. Translating it yields CASSGRANEKLFF.

The chain combines TRBV2 with TRBJ2-1, with a possible D match to TRBD2 (6 bases). Germline-derived CDR1 and CDR2 are SNHLY and FYNNEI. The ends were cut back, 4 bases at V and 7 bases at J, with 11 bases in the middle. The CDR3 spans 13 residues. CDR3 in amino acids: CASSGGGANEQFF. In DNA, the CDR3 is TGTGCCAGCAGTGGAGGAGGGGCGAATGAGCAGTTCTTC.

The chain recombines TRBV18 with TRBJ2-2; D ambiguous. Germline loops: CDR1 KGHSH, CDR2 LQKENI. The CDR3 is 14 amino acids. Between the trimmed V and J ends, which lost 0 bases and 5 bases, there was a span of 7 bases. CDR3 nucleotides: TGTGCCAGCTCACCACCCCCGGTTACCGGGGAGCTGTTTTTT. It specifies CASSPPPVTGELFF.

The rearrangement links TRBV5-1 to TRBJ1-1; no reliable D call. The CDR3 spans 14 residues. The germline gives CDR1 SGHRS, CDR2 YFSETQ. Between the trimmed V and J ends, which lost 1 base and 1 base, there was a span of 8 bases. The CDR3: CASSLFGQNTEAFF. CDR3 sequence (DNA): TGCGCCAGCAGCTTGTTTGGGCAGAACACTGAAGCTTTCTTT.

This clone was found a few times. The V gene is TRBV14, the J gene TRBJ2-1; no clear D. From germline, CDR1 is SGHDN and CDR2 FVKESK. V was cut by 4 bases and J by 10 bases, with 11 bases left in between. CDR3 length: 12 amino acids. The CDR3 is CASSPSGFEQFF. The CDR3 nucleotides are TGTGCCAGCAGCCCATCAGGATTCGAGCAGTTCTTC.

V usage is TRBV5-1 and J usage is TRBJ2-5; TRBD2 aligns across 10 bases. V lost 4 bases to trimming and J lost 5 bases; unmatched junction nucleotides: 5. Germline V CDR1 and CDR2: SGHRS, YFSETQ. The CDR3 covers 14 residues. The CDR3 nucleotides read TGCGCCAGCAGCAGCGGGAGGGCCGGGGAGACCCAGTACTTC. Translated, it gives CASSSGRAGETQYF.

The rearrangement joins TRBV30 to TRBJ2-7; no firm D call. The length of the CDR3 is 19 residues. The V end lost 1 base, the J end lost 0 bases, and 25 bases lay between the germline ends. Germline V gives CDR1 GTSNPN, CDR2 SVGIG (reference sequence). CDR3 coding DNA: TGTGCCTGGAGTGCCAGCCTTCAATTCATCGGGTCTAGCTCCTACGAGCAGTACTTC. Translating gives CAWSASLQFIGSSSYEQYF.

This clone was observed a single time. This CDR3 reads CASSLEWGGMETQYF. The CDR3 region has the DNA TGTGCCAGCAGCTTAGAGTGGGGGGGGATGGAGACCCAGTACTTC. The chain couples TRBV11-2 to TRBJ2-5; 7 bases are shared with TRBD2. The CDR3 runs 15 residues. Germline loops: CDR1 SGHAT, CDR2 FQNNGV. V was pared by 0 bases and J by 5 bases, with 6 bases of the junction left unmatched.

This chain connects TRBV5-1 to TRBJ2-2; 11 bases agree with TRBD1. The V segment lost 0 bases and the J segment 4 bases; nucleotides outside the gene matches: 2. Per the germline V gene, CDR1 is SGHRS and CDR2 is YFSETQ. The CDR3 spans 16 residues. CDR3 bases: TGCGCCAGCAGCTTGGCGGGACAGGGGGGCACCGGGGAGCTGTTTTTT. Its protein product is CASSLAGQGGTGELFF.

The chain links TRBV7-3 to TRBJ1-2, with TRBD1 identical over 9 bases. V was pared by 5 bases and J by 8 bases, with 9 bases of the junction left unmatched. This CDR3 has 14 amino acids. Germline CDR1 reads SGHTA; CDR2 reads FQGTGA. The CDR3 sequence is CASSPQQGAGGYTF. The CDR3 nucleotides read TGTGCCAGCAGCCCGCAACAGGGGGCGGGGGGCTACACCTTC.

The rearrangement links TRBV4-3 to TRBJ2-5; the D is unclear. TRBJ2-7 explains the end of the DNA better; the J call may be wrong. The germline CDR1 and CDR2 sequences are LGHNA and YSLEER. CDR3 length: 13 amino acids. The CDR3 here is CASSQDRNYEQYF. CDR3 DNA sequence: TGCGCCAGCAGCCAAGACCGAAACTACGAGCAGTACTTC.

This clone was found a few times. The V call is TRBV7-3, the J call TRBJ1-3; 7 nucleotides line up with TRBD1. Germline V gene sequence: CDR1 SGHTA, CDR2 FQGTGA. V was clipped by 8 bases and J by 2 bases; unmatched bases: 12. The CDR3 extends over 16 amino acids. The CDR3 loop reads CASGQGGASAGNTIYF. The CDR3 DNA reads TGTGCCAGCGGACAAGGGGGCGCTTCGGCTGGAAACACCATATATTTT.

The chain carries TRBV15 and TRBJ1-2; D unclear. The CDR3 contains 13 residues. Looked up from germline, CDR1 is LNHNV and CDR2 is YYDKDF (reference sequence). V was cut by 0 bases and J by 10 bases, with 12 bases left in between. The CDR3: CATSRDWAGYYTF. Written as DNA, the CDR3 is TGTGCCACCAGCAGAGATTGGGCCGGATACTACACCTTC.

This clone is medium-sized (0.01 to 0.1%) in the sample. The chain has TRBV25-1 and TRBJ2-7, with 7 bases lining up with TRBD2. The CDR3 spans 13 residues. Looked up from germline, CDR1 is MGHDK and CDR2 is SYGVNS. V lost 7 bases, J lost 5 bases, and 8 bases stayed unmatched. As DNA, the CDR3 is TGTGCCAGCACCTTGGGGGGGACGGACGAGCAGTACTTC. As protein: CASTLGGTDEQYF.

This clone was counted once. The CDR3 loop reads CAYQLIVGRETQYF. The CDR3 nucleotides are TGTGCCTACCAATTGATCGTTGGGAGAGAGACCCAGTACTTC. The rearrangement links TRBV30 to TRBJ2-5; maybe TRBD2 (5 bases). This CDR3 region has 14 residues. V lost 7 bases, J lost 4 bases, and 19 bases lay in between. Germline CDR1 GTSNPN, CDR2 SVGIG (reference sequence).

The rearrangement joins TRBV5-1 to TRBJ1-2, with unresolved D. CDR1 SGHRS and CDR2 YFSETQ come from the germline V gene. This CDR3 has 15 residues. V was shortened by 0 bases and J by 8 bases, with 17 bases between the two germline ends. DNA of the CDR3: TGCGCCAGCAGCTTGGCCGGGCCCGGGATAGGAGGCTACACCTTC. Protein product: CASSLAGPGIGGYTF.